The 8 T cell receptor beta chains below were found in one sample sequenced in a study of cytomegalovirus exposure and HLA in healthy donors (dated by TCRdb to 2015 to 2018). The library was made by the immunoSEQ multiplex PCR assay. A mixture of 60 forward primers for TCR Vbeta segments and 13 reverse primers for TCR Jbeta segments was used in the multiplex PCR. TCRdb took over this immuneACCESS table, retaining in-frame rearrangements with V and J assigned. Such tables are incomplete; in checked studies, under half of the missing clones stem from an unresolved V gene, and the remainder is unexplained. For this sample there are about 120,000 clones; about 80% appear just once. Around 30% of the sample lies in the top ten. Sequencing was carried out using PBMCs. Receptors originate from a man aged 55 to 70 in good health and CMV-seropositive.

The genes are TRBV15 and TRBJ1-4; D unclear. V was clipped by 5 bases and J by 0 bases, with 7 bases between them. The germline gives CDR1 LNHNV, CDR2 YYDKDF (reference sequence). The CDR3 totals 14 residues. The CDR3, as DNA: TGTGCCACCAGCGCGTATACAACTAATGAAAAACTGTTTTTT. Translated, it gives CATSAYTTNEKLFF.

The CDR3 DNA reads as TGTGCCAGCAGCTTACGGACTAACGGCACAGATACGCAGTATTTT. This gives the protein CASSLRTNGTDTQYF. The chain uses TRBV11-3 and TRBJ2-3, with D possibly matching TRBD2 (6 bases). The CDR3 consists of 15 residues. CDR1 and CDR2 from the germline V gene are SGHNT and YENEEA. Trimming removed 2 bases from V and 1 base from J, with 10 bases in between.

The rearrangement links TRBV5-1 to TRBJ2-7; D unclear. The CDR3 consists of 14 residues. Trimming stripped 1 base from V and 3 bases from J, with 11 bases between. Germline loops: CDR1 SGHRS, CDR2 YFSETQ. As DNA, the CDR3 is TGCGCCAGCAGCTTGAATGAGAAAGACTACGAGCAGTACTTC. It codes for CASSLNEKDYEQYF.

This clone was detected only a few times. The V and J genes are TRBV7-3 and TRBJ1-1; tentatively, D is TRBD1 (6 bases). Germline V CDR1 and CDR2: SGHTA, FQGTGA. The CDR3 sequence is 17 residues long. The ends were cut back, 5 bases at V and 1 base at J, with 20 bases in the middle. CDR3 bases: TGTGCCAGCAGCCCCCACCCATCAGGGGCGGGGAACACTGAAGCTTTCTTT. It translates to CASSPHPSGAGNTEAFF.

The rearrangement uses TRBV7-9 and TRBJ2-4; weak D call: TRBD1 (5 bases). The CDR3 length is 14 residues. V was clipped by 4 bases and J by 4 bases, with 11 bases between them. Germline CDR1 reads SEHNR; CDR2 reads FQNEAQ (reference sequence). CDR3 coding DNA: TGTGCCAGCAGCTCCTGGTCAGGGAAAAACATTCAGTACTTC. Translating gives CASSSWSGKNIQYF.

The chain carries TRBV29-1 and TRBJ1-1; D is ambiguous. The CDR3 spans 13 residues. Germline V gene sequence: CDR1 SQVTM, CDR2 ANQGSEA. Trimming pared 7 bases from V and 0 bases from J, leaving 12 bases between. The CDR3: CSAQTQVNTEAFF. DNA of the CDR3: TGCAGCGCCCAAACTCAGGTGAACACTGAAGCTTTCTTT.

V is TRBV7-3 and J is TRBJ1-1, with D perhaps matching TRBD1 (6 bases). The V gene's germline CDR1 is SGHTA and CDR2 FQGTGA. The CDR3 sequence is 16 residues long. V dropped 1 base and J dropped 1 base, with 13 bases sitting between them. The CDR3 spells CASSLRGGQSNTEAFF. DNA for the CDR3: TGTGCCAGCAGCTTAAGGGGCGGACAGTCGAACACTGAAGCTTTCTTT.

The chain joins TRBV10-3 to TRBJ2-1; weak D call: TRBD2 (6 bases). This CDR3 is built from 16 residues. Trimming took off 0 bases at V and 5 bases at J, with 14 bases between the two ends. The V gene's germline CDR1 is ENHRY and CDR2 SYGVKD. Written as DNA, the CDR3 is TGTGCCATCAGTGAGTCGGGAGGATTCCGAAACAATGAGCAGTTCTTC. It specifies CAISESGGFRNNEQFF.